This record concerns one T cell receptor beta chain sequence. What it binds is not known. Naive CD4+ cells were CD45RA-selected; the remaining cells were memory. The data were taken from a study of shared clonotypes between healthy human individuals. Study information: The study drew on two women and three men aged 18 to 49 as donors. Study-level points and caveats: Relative to memory subsets, naive subsets generally showed larger estimated richness.

Replicate sorted-subset PCRs were loaded with roughly 200 ng DNA, about 30,000 T cell genomes. The assay was immunoSEQ multiplex PCR, and TCRdb's table has in-frame clones only and misses some. Counted here are under 1,100,000 clones, around four fifths occurring once; the ten biggest clones make up around 1.5%. This TCR was recovered from a man between 18 and 35 years old in good health. The specimen was memory CD4+ T cells sorted from blood. Subset reported: CD45RA-negative fraction.

The CDR3 DNA reads as TGTGCCAGCAGTGACGGGTTCTCTGGAAACACCATATATTTT. This sequence encodes CASSDGFSGNTIYF. The rearrangement joins TRBV2 to TRBJ1-3; D is undetermined. V lost 3 bases and J 0 bases, leaving 6 bases between the germline ends. This CDR3 has 14 amino acids. Germline lookup yields CDR1 SNHLY and CDR2 FYNNEI.